The TCR beta chain under discussion was sequenced for a study of beta chain features in type 1 diabetes. Study-wide results and caveats: A definitive answer on HLA type influencing TCRB rearrangement was not reached here. Healthy donors had naive, central memory and Treg TCRB repertoires that appeared less similar than those seen among patients. People with Type 1 diabetes carried modestly yet significantly shorter TCRB CDR3s in all four CD4+ subsets. More deletions and fewer insertions at VDJ junctions were found in patients with type 1 diabetes.

Expressed TCRB transcripts were sequenced because the entire RNA isolate underwent reverse transcription. Sequenced by immunoSEQ multiplex PCR; TCRdb stores in-frame clones only, minus some. Of about 650,000 clones in the sample, roughly 12% are singletons; the top ten hold roughly 0.11%. As for this clone: The antigen is unknown.

Sequenced sample: naive CD4+ T cells from blood. The sequence came from a young man with type 1 diabetes.

The CDR3, as DNA: TGTGCCAGCAACCTCCAGGGAGGCAATCAGCCCCAGCATTTT. Translated: CASNLQGGNQPQHF. This chain connects TRBV27 to TRBJ1-5; a weak D match, TRBD1 (5 bases). This CDR3 spans 14 amino acids. Germline lookup yields CDR1 MNHEY and CDR2 SMNVEV (reference sequence). Trimming left V 7 bases short and J 2 bases short, with 12 bases between.